These 29 T cell receptor beta chains share one sample of origin, sequenced in a study of CD8+ T cells in alopecia areata. Sequencing relied on a cDNA template that was reverse transcribed from extracted RNA. The protocol was immunoSEQ multiplex PCR, while the TCRdb copy is restricted to in-frame clones and leaves out a portion. The data contain approximately 200,000 clones, 60% of them singletons. Treatment described: oral pan-JAK inhibitor, 5-10 mg twice daily. The sequenced sample was CD4+ T cells sorted from blood, obtained at week 4, from a patient treated with tofacitinib. The receptors here all came from a human donor with alopecia areata.

This clone showed up just a few times. V gene TRBV29-1 combines with J gene TRBJ2-5, with D possibly being TRBD2 (6 bases). V was clipped by 4 bases and J by 3 bases, with 12 bases between them. This CDR3 is built from 13 residues. Germline CDR1 reads SQVTM; CDR2 reads ANQGSEA. The CDR3 coding sequence is TGCAGCGTTGTGGAGGGGCCCAAAGAGACCCAGTACTTC. This sequence encodes CSVVEGPKETQYF.

This clone was seen a few times. The chain recombines TRBV7-2 with TRBJ2-3; D is possibly TRBD1 (5 bases). The V end was cut by 1 base, the J end by 1 base, with 6 bases between. CDR1 and CDR2 (germline): SGHTA, FQGNSA. There are 14 residues in the CDR3. DNA of the CDR3: TGTGCCAGCAGCTTAGTGGGGCGCACAGATACGCAGTATTTT. This sequence encodes CASSLVGRTDTQYF.

The chain uses TRBV30 and TRBJ2-2, with D unresolved. The V gene's germline CDR1 is GTSNPN and CDR2 SVGIG (reference sequence). The CDR3 covers 11 residues. The CDR3, as DNA: TGTGCTTGGCTCCTCACCGGGGAGCTGTTTTTT. Protein product: CAWLLTGELFF. The variable domain in full, with the rest retrieved from reference TRBV30 and TRBJ2-2, is SQTIHQWPATLVQPVGSPLSLECTVEGTSNPNLYWYRQAAGRGLQLLFYSVGIGQISSEVPQNLSASRPQDRQFILSSKKLLLSDSGFYLCAWLLTGELFFGEGSRLTVL.

This clone turned up a few times. The V and J genes are TRBV6-6 and TRBJ2-7; D unclear. The germline V gene has CDR1 MNHNY and CDR2 SVGAGI (reference sequence). This CDR3 has 14 amino acids. The germline V and J ends were trimmed by 4 bases and 9 bases, with 19 bases remaining between them. The CDR3: CASSLFERIRGQYF. The CDR3, as DNA: TGTGCCAGCAGTTTGTTCGAACGGATTAGAGGGCAGTACTTC.

For this clone: Other DNA sequences within the sample encode an identical CDR3. The V call is TRBV30, the J call TRBJ2-1, with 11 bases matching TRBD2. V trimming: 0 bases; J trimming: 6 bases; junction bases outside the gene matches: 1. The CDR3 length is 14 residues. CDR1 is GTSNPN, CDR2 SVGIG, per germline (reference sequence). CDR3 residues: CAWSVGLAANEQFF. CDR3 nucleotides: TGTGCCTGGAGTGTGGGACTAGCGGCCAATGAGCAGTTCTTC.

The V and J genes are TRBV29-1 and TRBJ1-2; D is undetermined. The CDR3 has 11 residues. Germline CDR1 and CDR2: SQVTM and ANQGSEA. V was pared by 4 bases and J by 7 bases, with 10 bases between. The CDR3 reads CSVGGAGGYTF. CDR3 nucleotides: TGCAGCGTTGGGGGTGCCGGTGGCTACACCTTC.

The rearrangement joins TRBV5-1 to TRBJ2-7; 7 bases match TRBD1. CDR3 length: 13 amino acids. V dropped 4 bases and J dropped 6; count of bases not matched to a gene: 7. Germline V gene sequence: CDR1 SGHRS, CDR2 YFSETQ. CDR3 nucleotides: TGCGCCAGCAGCCAGACAGGGTTCTCCGAGCAGTACTTC. Translated, it gives CASSQTGFSEQYF.

This chain uses TRBV4-1 with TRBJ1-1; the D gene is possibly TRBD1 (5 bases). The germline CDR1 and CDR2 sequences are MGHRA and YSYEKL. The CDR3 is made up of 14 amino acids. The germline V and J ends were trimmed by 1 base and 5 bases, with 11 bases remaining between them. The CDR3 sequence: CASSQVEGWTEAFF. The DNA of the CDR3 is TGCGCCAGCAGCCAAGTCGAGGGGTGGACTGAAGCTTTCTTT.

V is TRBV7-9 and J is TRBJ1-5; D gene uncertain. The germline CDR1 and CDR2 sequences are SEHNR and FQNEAQ (reference sequence). The CDR3 has 13 residues. Trimming pared 2 bases from V and 7 bases from J, leaving 9 bases between. The CDR3 coding sequence is TGTGCCAGCAGCTTACCGACGGGACAGCCCCAGCATTTT. This sequence encodes CASSLPTGQPQHF.

This chain links TRBV11-2 with TRBJ2-5, with D uncertain. The CDR3 loop spans 11 amino acids. Trimming stripped 5 bases from V and 5 bases from J, with 6 bases between. Per the germline V gene, CDR1 is SGHAT and CDR2 is FQNNGV. The CDR3 DNA is TGTGCCAGCAGCCTGCACGAGACCCAGTACTTC. Amino acid sequence: CASSLHETQYF.

The chain links TRBV7-6 to TRBJ2-3, with unresolved D. The germline gives CDR1 SGHVS, CDR2 FNYEAQ. Trimming stripped 6 bases from V and 0 bases from J, with 10 bases between. This CDR3 has 14 residues. The CDR3 spells CASSATSSTDTQYF. CDR3 sequence (DNA): TGTGCCAGCAGTGCTACCTCTAGCACAGATACGCAGTATTTT.

This chain connects TRBV2 to TRBJ1-2; possible D gene TRBD1, 5 bases. Germline V gives CDR1 SNHLY, CDR2 FYNNEI. This CDR3 contains 14 residues. The V end lost 7 bases, the J end lost 3 bases, and 15 bases lay between the germline ends. The CDR3 protein is CASTLDSNYYGYTF. CDR3 nucleotides: TGTGCCAGCACTCTAGACAGCAACTACTATGGCTACACCTTC.

The chain joins TRBV27 to TRBJ1-2; D is unresolved. Deletions cut 5 bases from V and 8 bases from J, with 21 bases between. The germline CDR1 and CDR2 sequences are MNHEY and SMNVEV (reference sequence). The CDR3 length is 15 residues. CDR3: CASSTTQAGRRGYTF. CDR3 nucleotide sequence: TGTGCCAGCAGTACGACCCAGGCAGGTCGGCGCGGCTACACCTTC.

This clone was picked up a small number of times. The genes are TRBV5-4 and TRBJ1-2, with D tentatively TRBD1 (5 bases). This CDR3 comprises 13 residues. Germline V gene sequence: CDR1 SGHNT, CDR2 YYREEE (reference sequence). V lost 4 bases to trimming and J lost 4 bases, with 11 bases between them. The DNA of the CDR3 is TGTGCCAGCAGCCCGGGACTTAGCTATGGCTACACCTTC. It codes for CASSPGLSYGYTF.

This clone was recorded only once. Here the CDR3 reads CATSRGVVDTQYF. DNA of the CDR3: TGTGCCACCAGCAGGGGGGTAGTAGATACGCAGTATTTT. The chain links TRBV15 to TRBJ2-3; tentatively, D is TRBD1 or TRBD2 (5 bases each). The CDR3 is 13 residues long. Germline lookup yields CDR1 LNHNV and CDR2 YYDKDF (reference sequence). The V gene lost 3 bases and the J gene lost 5 bases, with 9 bases spanning the gap.

The rearrangement joins TRBV7-9 to TRBJ2-3; no clear D. This CDR3 contains 12 residues. Germline values: CDR1 SEHNR, CDR2 FQNEAQ (reference sequence). The V and J ends lost 8 bases and 3 bases respectively, with 9 bases between them. The CDR3 protein is CASEGKTDTQYF. The CDR3 nucleotides are TGTGCCAGCGAAGGGAAGACAGATACGCAGTATTTT.

As regards this clone: The sample carries other DNA sequences with the same CDR3. The rearrangement joins TRBV29-1 to TRBJ2-3, with 7 bases lining up with TRBD2. With 3 bases clipped from V and 1 base from J, the junction kept 1 base outside the gene matches. This CDR3 region has 13 residues. CDR1 is SQVTM, CDR2 ANQGSEA, per germline. As DNA, the CDR3 is TGCAGCGTTGAGGCGGGGGGCACAGATACGCAGTATTTT. The encoded protein is CSVEAGGTDTQYF.

The chain is built from TRBV29-1 and TRBJ2-3; D is perhaps TRBD1 (5 bases). The CDR3 runs to 13 residues. CDR1 SQVTM and CDR2 ANQGSEA come from the germline V gene. Deletions cut 1 base from V and 8 bases from J, with 13 bases between. The CDR3 sequence: CSVEAYGQGTQYF. In DNA, the CDR3 is TGCAGCGTTGAAGCGTACGGCCAGGGTACGCAGTATTTT.

This clone was recorded once. The chain couples TRBV4-1 to TRBJ2-4, with D possibly being TRBD2 (5 bases). The CDR3 is made up of 16 amino acids. Germline lookup yields CDR1 MGHRA and CDR2 YSYEKL. The V gene lost 1 base and the J gene lost 1 base, with 11 bases spanning the gap. The CDR3: CASSQAGLAAKNIQYF. DNA for the CDR3: TGCGCCAGCAGCCAAGCTGGCCTAGCTGCCAAAAACATTCAGTACTTC.

This chain connects TRBV28 to TRBJ1-2; 9 nucleotides line up with TRBD1. There are 15 residues in the CDR3. CDR1 MDHEN and CDR2 SYDVKM come from the germline V gene. The J segment lost 5 bases and the V segment lost 3 bases, leaving 7 bases of the junction unmatched. CDR3 sequence reads: CASSLSGQGLYGYTF. CDR3 bases: TGTGCCAGCAGTTTGTCGGGACAGGGCCTATATGGCTACACCTTC.

J is TRBJ2-7 and V is TRBV6-6; D is possibly TRBD1 (6 bases). CDR3 length: 16 amino acids. With 0 bases removed from V and 8 bases from J, the gap between germline ends came to 20 bases. Looked up from germline, CDR1 is MNHNY and CDR2 is SVGAGI (reference sequence). The CDR3 here is CASSYSPGTPNPKQYF. Written as DNA, the CDR3 is TGTGCCAGCAGTTACTCCCCCGGGACACCTAACCCTAAGCAGTACTTC.

V and J are TRBV18 and TRBJ2-5; D is unresolved. The V gene lost 3 bases and the J gene lost 3 bases, with 8 bases spanning the gap. Germline V lookup: CDR1 KGHSH, CDR2 LQKENI. There are 13 residues in the CDR3. CDR3 in amino acids: CASSPNREETQYF. Written as DNA, the CDR3 is TGTGCCAGCTCACCTAACCGGGAAGAGACCCAGTACTTC.

The chain joins TRBV5-1 to TRBJ2-5; D is perhaps TRBD1 (7 bases). V dropped 4 bases and J dropped 1 base, with 20 bases sitting between them. CDR3 size: 17 residues. Germline V gene data show CDR1 as SGHRS and CDR2 as YFSETQ. The CDR3 here is CASSRTGDSVSQETQYF. The CDR3, as DNA: TGCGCCAGCAGCCGGACGGGGGACAGCGTGAGCCAAGAGACCCAGTACTTC.

This clone turned up a few times. The rearrangement joins TRBV5-1 to TRBJ2-5; the match to TRBD2 covers 9 bases. The CDR3 length is 13 residues. The germline CDR1 and CDR2 sequences are SGHRS and YFSETQ. Germline trimming cut 7 bases from V and 5 bases from J; bases unmatched to any gene: 6. The CDR3 DNA is TGCGCCAGCGGACTAGCGAGAAAGGAGACCCAGTACTTC. The encoded protein is CASGLARKETQYF.

This clone was observed a handful of times. The chain joins TRBV29-1 to TRBJ1-2; 7 positions match TRBD1. V lost 5 bases to trimming and J lost 7 bases; unmatched junction nucleotides: 7. CDR1 and CDR2 from the germline V gene are SQVTM and ANQGSEA. There are 12 residues in the CDR3. The CDR3 protein is CSVHMGTVGYTF. The CDR3 DNA follows: TGCAGCGTTCATATGGGGACAGTTGGCTACACCTTC.

The CDR3 here is CASSVGQGYQPQHF. CDR3 nucleotide sequence: TGTGCCAGCAGTGTGGGACAGGGATATCAGCCCCAGCATTTT. The rearrangement joins TRBV2 to TRBJ1-5; 9 bases map to TRBD1. There are 14 residues in the CDR3. V trimming: 4 bases; J trimming: 5 bases; junction bases outside the gene matches: 3. CDR1 is SNHLY, CDR2 FYNNEI, per germline.

V gene TRBV5-1 combines with J gene TRBJ2-3; 10 bases are a match to TRBD2. CDR3 size: 15 residues. Germline V gene sequence: CDR1 SGHRS, CDR2 YFSETQ. J gave up 2 bases and V 4 bases, and 4 bases lay outside the gene matches. The CDR3 is CASSHGTSDTDTQYF. The CDR3 bases are TGCGCCAGCAGCCACGGGACTAGCGACACAGATACGCAGTATTTT.

Only a few counts were recorded for this clone. This chain uses TRBV29-1 with TRBJ2-7; TRBD1 matches at 12 bases. The trim removed 7 bases at V and 6 bases at J, leaving 7 bases unmatched. The CDR3 spans 13 residues. The V gene's germline CDR1 is SQVTM and CDR2 ANQGSEA. This chain's CDR3 is CSAMGQGAVEQYF. The CDR3 DNA reads as TGCAGCGCAATGGGACAGGGGGCGGTCGAGCAGTACTTC.

J is TRBJ2-3 and V is TRBV29-1; the D gene is possibly TRBD1 (6 bases). There are 14 residues in the CDR3. V lost 4 bases, J lost 2 bases, and 13 bases lay in between. Germline CDR1 reads SQVTM; CDR2 reads ANQGSEA. The CDR3 nucleotides are TGCAGCGTTGCTTCAGGACAGTTCACAGATACGCAGTATTTT. As protein: CSVASGQFTDTQYF.